Presented here are 25 T cell receptor beta chains from one specimen sequenced in a study of siplizumab effects on memory and regulatory T cells. Produced via immunoSEQ multiplex PCR; TCRdb's table is partial and in-frame only. Here the sample spans tens of thousands of clones, about 90% being singletons. The sequenced material came from CD8+ T cells sorted from blood. These receptors all stem from a human donor in good health.

The V and J genes are TRBV4-1 and TRBJ1-5; D not certain. Trimming removed 1 base at V and 0 bases at J, with 4 bases between. The CDR3 has 14 residues. Germline V CDR1 and CDR2: MGHRA, YSYEKL. Written as DNA, the CDR3 is TGCGCCAGCAGCCAAGTCAATAGCAATCAGCCCCAGCATTTT. Translating gives CASSQVNSNQPQHF.

For the CDR3, the DNA is TGTGCCAGCAGTTCAAATAGTGGACCCTCCTACGAGCAGTACTTC. This gives the protein CASSSNSGPSYEQYF. The chain employs TRBV6-5 and TRBJ2-7, with no clear D. The CDR3 is 15 residues long. The V and J ends lost 4 bases and 0 bases respectively, with 13 bases between them. Germline V CDR1 and CDR2: MNHEY, SVGAGI.

This chain connects TRBV7-9 to TRBJ2-7; either TRBD1 or TRBD2 may supply D (5 bases each). The CDR3 totals 15 residues. V was clipped by 1 base and J by 3 bases, with 13 bases between them. Germline values: CDR1 SEHNR, CDR2 FQNEAQ (reference sequence). The CDR3 DNA is TGTGCCAGCAGCTTAGGTCTCGGGGACCTCTACGAGCAGTACTTC. It encodes CASSLGLGDLYEQYF.

Written as DNA, the CDR3 is TGTGCCAGCAGCCACAGGGGGCCGAACACCGGGGAGCTGTTTTTT. The encoded protein is CASSHRGPNTGELFF. V is TRBV28 and J is TRBJ2-2; TRBD1 matches at 9 bases. CDR3 length equals 15 residues. V shed 6 bases and J 0 bases; nucleotides not matched to a gene: 2. Germline lookup yields CDR1 MDHEN and CDR2 SYDVKM.

As regards this clone: Additional DNA sequences in this sample encode the identical CDR3. The chain joins TRBV18 to TRBJ2-7; tentative D call: TRBD1 (5 bases). From germline, CDR1 is KGHSH and CDR2 LQKENI. CDR3 size: 13 residues. V shed 2 bases and J shed 1 base, with 6 bases lying between them. CDR3 protein: CASSPGASYEQYF. CDR3 nucleotides: TGTGCCAGCTCACCAGGGGCATCCTACGAGCAGTACTTC.

This sequence joins TRBV27 and TRBJ2-7, with D perhaps assigned TRBD1 or TRBD2 (5 bases each). The germline V gene has CDR1 MNHEY and CDR2 SMNVEV (reference sequence). The CDR3 loop spans 16 amino acids. V was pared by 5 bases and J by 4 bases, with 21 bases between. The CDR3 sequence is CASSPTNRDPLYEQYF. The CDR3 nucleotides are TGTGCCAGCAGTCCGACGAACCGGGACCCCCTGTACGAGCAGTACTTC.

The rearrangement uses TRBV6-5 and TRBJ2-5; TRBD2 aligns across 11 bases. The CDR3 covers 16 residues. Trimming removed 2 bases from V and 5 bases from J; junction bases left unmatched: 7. Germline V gene sequence: CDR1 MNHEY, CDR2 SVGAGI. The CDR3 DNA follows: TGTGCCAGCAGTTACGGTTTAGCGGGAGGGGTGGAGACCCAGTACTTC. Translating gives CASSYGLAGGVETQYF.

This chain links TRBV7-9 with TRBJ2-2; the match to TRBD1 covers 11 bases. Germline V gene lookup returns CDR1 SEHNR and CDR2 FQNEAQ (reference sequence). The CDR3 totals 16 residues. The V and J ends lost 5 bases and 2 bases, in that order; junction bases with no gene match: 4. In nucleotides, the CDR3 is TGTGCCAGCAGCAGGACAGGGGGCCGAAACACCGGGGAGCTGTTTTTT. Its translation is CASSRTGGRNTGELFF.

The chain employs TRBV15 and TRBJ1-1; 7 bases are a match to TRBD1. Germline V gives CDR1 LNHNV, CDR2 YYDKDF (reference sequence). This CDR3 region has 14 residues. Unmatched junction bases numbered 6, after V lost 0 bases and J lost 8 bases. The CDR3 DNA reads TGTGCCACCAGCAGAGATACCCGGACAGGAGAAGCTTTCTTT. Translation: CATSRDTRTGEAFF.

The chain recombines TRBV2 with TRBJ2-5; D ambiguous. The V and J ends lost 3 bases and 9 bases respectively, with 5 bases between them. The CDR3 covers 10 residues. The germline CDR1 and CDR2 sequences are SNHLY and FYNNEI. CDR3 DNA: TGTGCCAGCAGTGACGCGTCCCAGTACTTC. Encoded protein: CASSDASQYF.

The chain couples TRBV9 to TRBJ2-7, with a weak D call TRBD1 (5 bases). The CDR3 spans 14 residues. Trimming removed 0 bases at V and 3 bases at J, with 10 bases between. The germline V gene has CDR1 SGDLS and CDR2 YYNGEE. The CDR3 DNA sequence: TGTGCCAGCAGCGTAGAATCCCAGGGCTACGAGCAGTACTTC. Translation gives CASSVESQGYEQYF. The full variable domain, its missing parts supplied by reference TRBV9 and TRBJ2-7, is DSGVTQTPKHLITATGQRVTLRCSPRSGDLSVYWYQQSLDQGLQFLIQYYNGEERAKGNILERFSAQQFPDLHSELNLSSLELGDSALYFCASSVESQGYEQYFGPGTRLTVT.

The chain carries TRBV7-6 and TRBJ2-7; the D is unclear. Looked up from germline, CDR1 is SGHVS and CDR2 is FNYEAQ. Trimming took 2 bases from V and 0 from J, leaving 8 bases between them. The CDR3 consists of 14 residues. CDR3 DNA: TGTGCCAGCAGCTTAAACGCCGGCTCCTACGAGCAGTACTTC. It is translated as CASSLNAGSYEQYF.

The V call is TRBV29-1, the J call TRBJ2-3; 7 nucleotides line up with TRBD2. V lost 4 bases and J lost 4; bases outside the gene matches: 35. Germline V lookup: CDR1 SQVTM, CDR2 ANQGSEA. The CDR3 runs to 23 residues. As DNA, the CDR3 is TGCAGCGTTGTGGGGGGGGACTGGACGACCCAGTTTCTACACTCACTCACAGCAGATACGCAGTATTTT. It codes for CSVVGGDWTTQFLHSLTADTQYF.

The rearrangement uses TRBV10-3 and TRBJ2-5; unclear D gene. Trimming cost V 2 bases and J 1 base, with 11 bases left between them. The length of the CDR3 is 15 residues. CDR1 and CDR2 from the germline V gene are ENHRY and SYGVKD. The CDR3 loop is CAISEPRSAQETQYF. CDR3 DNA sequence: TGTGCCATCAGTGAGCCCCGCTCGGCCCAAGAGACCCAGTACTTC.

V gene TRBV11-2 combines with J gene TRBJ2-7; D possibly corresponds to TRBD2 (6 bases). This CDR3 contains 16 residues. The germline CDR1 and CDR2 sequences are SGHAT and FQNNGV. The V end lost 0 bases, the J end lost 2 bases, and 14 bases lay between the germline ends. The CDR3 here is CASSLDEGSGTYEQYF. As DNA, the CDR3 is TGTGCCAGCAGCTTAGATGAGGGTAGCGGAACCTACGAGCAGTACTTC.

The chain uses TRBV9 and TRBJ2-7; 10 bases agree with TRBD2. The CDR3 spans 15 residues. In germline, CDR1 is SGDLS, CDR2 YYNGEE. After removal of 4 bases from V and 10 bases from J, the junction contained 14 bases not matched to a gene. CDR3 in amino acids: CASSPLSGAGGVQYF. The CDR3 DNA is TGTGCCAGCAGCCCCCTCTCGGGAGCGGGAGGGGTTCAGTACTTC.

V is TRBV9 and J is TRBJ2-1; 16 bases agree with TRBD2. The V gene end was trimmed by 3 bases and the J gene end by 4 bases; junction bases not matched to a gene: 16. CDR1 and CDR2 from the germline V gene are SGDLS and YYNGEE. CDR3 length equals 21 residues. Written as DNA, the CDR3 is TGTGCCAGCAGCGAACGGGATCCCGGGACTAGCGGGAGGGCCGGGTACAATGAGCAGTTCTTC. Amino acids: CASSERDPGTSGRAGYNEQFF.

The chain has TRBV4-1 and TRBJ1-2; D is unclear. This CDR3 has 14 amino acids. Germline V gene lookup returns CDR1 MGHRA and CDR2 YSYEKL. The V and J ends lost 4 bases and 8 bases respectively, with 17 bases between them. This CDR3 is CASSLGQSGNGYTF. CDR3 nucleotides: TGCGCCAGCAGCCTAGGCCAGTCCGGGAACGGCTACACCTTC.

The chain couples TRBV2 to TRBJ2-3; TRBD1 aligns across 9 bases. Germline V gene data show CDR1 as SNHLY and CDR2 as FYNNEI. The length of the CDR3 is 15 residues. The V segment lost 6 bases and the J segment 0 bases; nucleotides outside the gene matches: 4. CDR3 amino acids: CASSNGQGSTDTQYF. For the CDR3, the DNA is TGTGCCAGCAGCAACGGACAGGGGAGCACAGATACGCAGTATTTT.

The chain has TRBV27 and TRBJ1-1, with 9 nucleotides matching TRBD1. CDR1 is MNHEY and CDR2 is SMNVEV in the germline V gene (reference sequence). This CDR3 comprises 14 residues. The V and J ends lost 6 bases and 4 bases, in that order; junction bases with no gene match: 6. The CDR3 sequence: CASRPTGGTTEAFF. CDR3 DNA: TGTGCCAGCAGGCCGACAGGGGGTACCACTGAAGCTTTCTTT.

V and J are TRBV19 and TRBJ1-1; 7 bases are a match to TRBD1. The CDR3 length is 16 residues. Germline V gene data show CDR1 as LNHDA and CDR2 as SQIVND (reference sequence). Trimming removed 7 bases from V and 2 bases from J; junction bases left unmatched: 13. The CDR3 loop is CASTSPRTGLNTEAFF. CDR3 DNA sequence: TGTGCCAGTACCTCCCCCCGGACAGGCCTTAACACTGAAGCTTTCTTT.

This clone was seen once. The chain employs TRBV6-4 and TRBJ2-4, with D uncertain. The V and J ends lost 7 bases and 0 bases respectively, with 13 bases between them. The CDR3 extends over 15 amino acids. Per germline, CDR1 MRHNA and CDR2 SNTAGT. This CDR3 reads CASTVQLLAKNIQYF. The CDR3 region has the DNA TGTGCCAGCACTGTGCAGCTACTAGCCAAAAACATTCAGTACTTC.

This chain links TRBV29-1 with TRBJ1-1; possibly TRBD1 for D (5 bases). The CDR3 runs 15 residues. The germline CDR1 and CDR2 sequences are SQVTM and ANQGSEA. V lost 4 bases to trimming and J lost 10 bases, with 25 bases between them. The CDR3 loop is CSVVGGSSERRGAFF. As DNA, the CDR3 is TGCAGCGTTGTTGGGGGGTCCTCCGAACGCCGTGGAGCTTTCTTT.

The chain is built from TRBV21-1 and TRBJ2-5; the table's D call TRBD2 went unverified against the DNA. TRBV21-1 is shown as a pseudogene. The CDR3 consists of 18 residues. The CDR3 loop is CASSKPPRLAGEQETQYF. CDR3 nucleotide sequence: TGTGCCAGCAGCAAACCCCCTAGACTAGCGGGGGAGCAAGAGACCCAGTACTTC.

The chain combines TRBV10-3 with TRBJ2-7, with D uncertain. CDR3 length equals 16 residues. Germline CDR1 ENHRY, CDR2 SYGVKD. Trimming stripped 4 bases from V and 3 bases from J, with 19 bases between. Written as DNA, the CDR3 is TGTGCCATCAGTGCCGGAAGTGCAGGCCCCGACTACGAGCAGTACTTC. Translating gives CAISAGSAGPDYEQYF.